This note documents a single T cell receptor beta chain sequence. Its matching antigen is unknown. The data are from a study of shared clonotypes between healthy human individuals. Study conclusions and caveats: Relative to clonotypes present in all four donors, those not shared had lower generation probabilities.

The CDR3 covers 16 residues. Germline values: CDR1 MNHEY, CDR2 SVGAGI. Naive CD8 cells, CD45RO-negative and positively selected for CCR7, excluded terminally differentiated effector memory CD45RA+ cells. Tens of thousands of T cell genomes (approximately 180 ng DNA) went into each sorted-subset replicate. TCRdb's copy holds only in-frame clones and misses some; the assay was immunoSEQ multiplex PCR. The sample carries 660,000 or so clones, 90% to 97% recorded once. The chain couples TRBV6-5 to TRBJ2-5; TRBD2 aligns across 11 bases. The assigned J gene may be wrong: the sequence end matches TRBJ2-7 better. The specimen was naive CD8+ T cells sorted from blood. The clonotype originates from a woman under 40 in good health. CDR3 sequence (DNA): TGTGCCAGCAGTTACTCTCTAGCGGGAGGCAGATACGAGCAGTACTTC. Amino acids: CASSYSLAGGRYEQYF.